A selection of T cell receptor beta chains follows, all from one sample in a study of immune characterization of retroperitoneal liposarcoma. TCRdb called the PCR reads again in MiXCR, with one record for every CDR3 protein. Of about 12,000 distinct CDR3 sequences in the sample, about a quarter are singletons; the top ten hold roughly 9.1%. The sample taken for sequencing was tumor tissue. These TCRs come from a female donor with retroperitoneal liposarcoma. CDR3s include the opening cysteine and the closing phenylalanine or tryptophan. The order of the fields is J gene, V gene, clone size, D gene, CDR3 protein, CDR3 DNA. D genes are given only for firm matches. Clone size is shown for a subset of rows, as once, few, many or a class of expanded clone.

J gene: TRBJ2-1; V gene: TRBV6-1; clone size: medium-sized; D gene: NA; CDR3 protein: CASSAYAVLYNEQFF; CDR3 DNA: TGTGCCAGCAGTGCCTATGCGGTACTCTACAATGAGCAGTTCTTC
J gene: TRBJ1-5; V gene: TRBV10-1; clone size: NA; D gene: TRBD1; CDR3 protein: CASSWAGGLGQPQHF; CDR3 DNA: TGCGCCAGCAGTTGGGCAGGGGGCCTAGGTCAGCCCCAGCATTTT
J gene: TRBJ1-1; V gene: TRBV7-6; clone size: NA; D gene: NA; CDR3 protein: CASSLEVNTEAFF; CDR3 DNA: TGTGCCAGCAGCTTAGAGGTGAACACTGAAGCTTTCTTT
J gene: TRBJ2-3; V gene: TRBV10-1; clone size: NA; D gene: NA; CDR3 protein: CAGDLDTQYF; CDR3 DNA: TGCGCCGGCGACCTGGATACGCAGTATTTT
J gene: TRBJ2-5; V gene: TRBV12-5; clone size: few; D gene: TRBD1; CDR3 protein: CASGYTDRGETQYF; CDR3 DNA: TGTGCTAGTGGTTACACCGACAGGGGAGAGACCCAGTACTTC
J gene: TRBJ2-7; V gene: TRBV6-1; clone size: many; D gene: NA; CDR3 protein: CASSEGDGSDSYEQYF; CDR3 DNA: TGTGCCAGCAGTGAAGGAGATGGTAGCGACTCCTACGAGCAGTACTTC
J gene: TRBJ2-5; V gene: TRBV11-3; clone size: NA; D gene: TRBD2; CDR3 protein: CASSLAWGGSHDEQYF; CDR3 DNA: TGTGCCAGCAGCTTAGCTTGGGGCGGGAGTCATGATGAGCAGTACTTC
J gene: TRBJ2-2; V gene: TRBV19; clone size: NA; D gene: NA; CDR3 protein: CASSPQFSNTGELFF; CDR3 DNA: TGTGCCAGTAGTCCCCAATTTAGTAACACCGGGGAGCTGTTTTTT
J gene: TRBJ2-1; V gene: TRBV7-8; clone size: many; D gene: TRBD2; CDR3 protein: CASSLESGMSYNEQFF; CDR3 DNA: TGTGCCAGCAGCTTAGAAAGCGGGATGTCCTACAATGAGCAGTTCTTC
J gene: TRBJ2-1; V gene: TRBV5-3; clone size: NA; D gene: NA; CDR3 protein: CASSFQLVYNEQFF; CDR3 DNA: TGTGCCAGCAGCTTCCAACTGGTATACAATGAGCAGTTCTTC
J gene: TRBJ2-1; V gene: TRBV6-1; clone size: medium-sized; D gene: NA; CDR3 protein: CASSEMVGGFYEQFF; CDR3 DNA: TGTGCCAGCAGTGAAATGGTAGGTGGGTTCTACGAGCAGTTCTTC
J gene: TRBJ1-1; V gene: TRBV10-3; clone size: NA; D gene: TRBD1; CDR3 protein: CAISRQGSNTEAFF; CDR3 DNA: TGTGCCATCAGCAGACAGGGATCGAACACTGAAGCTTTCTTT
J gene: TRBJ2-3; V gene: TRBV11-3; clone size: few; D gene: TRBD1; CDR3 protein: CASSPGTGLSPDTQYF; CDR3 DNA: TGTGCCAGCAGCCCTGGGACAGGGCTCTCCCCAGATACGCAGTATTTT
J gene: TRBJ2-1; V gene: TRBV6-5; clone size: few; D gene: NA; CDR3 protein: CASSYSSTGTYEQFF; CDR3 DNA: TGTGCCAGCAGTTACTCGTCAACAGGGACCTACGAGCAGTTCTTC
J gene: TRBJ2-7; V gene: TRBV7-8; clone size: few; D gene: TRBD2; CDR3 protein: CASSLPRERELSYEQYF; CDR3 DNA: TGTGCCAGCAGCTTACCCCGGGAGCGGGAGCTATCCTACGAGCAGTACTTC
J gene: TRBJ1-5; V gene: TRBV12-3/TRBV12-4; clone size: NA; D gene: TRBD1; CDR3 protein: CASSPPGQRDQPQHF; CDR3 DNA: TGTGCCAGCAGTCCCCCGGGACAGAGGGATCAGCCCCAGCATTTT
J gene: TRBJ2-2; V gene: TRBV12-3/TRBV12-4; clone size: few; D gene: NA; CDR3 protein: CASSLAGGGTGELFF; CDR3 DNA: TGTGCCAGCAGTTTGGCAGGGGGGGGTACCGGGGAGCTGTTTTTT
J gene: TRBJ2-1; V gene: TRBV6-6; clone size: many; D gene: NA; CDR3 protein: CASSYSGWYEQFF; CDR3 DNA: TGTGCCAGCAGTTACTCGGGGTGGTACGAGCAGTTCTTC
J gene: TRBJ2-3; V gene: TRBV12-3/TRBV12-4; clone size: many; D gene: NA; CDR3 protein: CASSLGTALGTDTQYF; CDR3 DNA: TGTGCCAGCAGTTTAGGAACCGCCCTCGGCACAGATACGCAGTATTTT
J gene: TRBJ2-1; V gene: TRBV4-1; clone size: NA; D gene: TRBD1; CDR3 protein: CASSQEGQGVREQFF; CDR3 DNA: TGCGCCAGCAGCCAAGAGGGACAGGGGGTTCGTGAGCAGTTCTTC
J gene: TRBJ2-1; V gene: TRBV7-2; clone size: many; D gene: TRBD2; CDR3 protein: CASSFRSGDYNEQFF; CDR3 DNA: TGTGCCAGCAGCTTTCGGAGCGGGGATTACAATGAGCAGTTCTTC
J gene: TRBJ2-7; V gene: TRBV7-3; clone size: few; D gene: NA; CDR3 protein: CASSDRNSGGANEQYF; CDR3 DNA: TGTGCCAGCAGCGACCGTAATAGTGGGGGGGCAAATGAGCAGTACTTC
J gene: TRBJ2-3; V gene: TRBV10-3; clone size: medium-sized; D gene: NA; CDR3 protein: CAISERSLKDTGDTQYF; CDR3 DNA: TGTGCCATCAGTGAGCGCTCACTTAAGGATACAGGAGATACGCAGTATTTT
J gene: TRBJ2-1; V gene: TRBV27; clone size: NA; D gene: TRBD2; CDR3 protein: CASSFPGGNEQFF; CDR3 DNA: TGTGCCAGCAGTTTCCCGGGGGGAAACGAGCAGTTCTTC
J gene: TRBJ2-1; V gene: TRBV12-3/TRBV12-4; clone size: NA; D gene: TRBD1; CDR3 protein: CASSATGTGYHEQFF; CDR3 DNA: TGTGCCAGCAGTGCAACCGGGACAGGGTACCACGAGCAGTTCTTC
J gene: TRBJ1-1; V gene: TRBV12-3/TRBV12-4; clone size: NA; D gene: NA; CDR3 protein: CASLGQPGTEAFF; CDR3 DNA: TGTGCCAGCTTGGGACAACCTGGGACTGAAGCTTTCTTT
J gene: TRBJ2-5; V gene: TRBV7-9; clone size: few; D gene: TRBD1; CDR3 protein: CASSSPGQRVQTQYF; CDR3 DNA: TGTGCCAGCAGCTCACCGGGACAGAGAGTGCAGACCCAGTACTTC
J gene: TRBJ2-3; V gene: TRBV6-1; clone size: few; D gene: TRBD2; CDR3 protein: CASSDLGGDTDTQYF; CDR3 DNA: TGTGCCAGCAGTGATCTGGGGGGGGACACAGATACGCAGTATTTT
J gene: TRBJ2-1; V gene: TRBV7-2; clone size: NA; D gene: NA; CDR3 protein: CASSLDLSSGGKTQFF; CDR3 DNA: TGTGCCAGCAGCTTAGACTTGTCTAGTGGCGGGAAGACCCAGTTCTTC
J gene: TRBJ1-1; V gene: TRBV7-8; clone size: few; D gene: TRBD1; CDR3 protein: CASSSGTGRRTEAFF; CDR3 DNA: TGTGCCAGCAGCTCCGGGACAGGGAGGCGGACTGAAGCTTTCTTT
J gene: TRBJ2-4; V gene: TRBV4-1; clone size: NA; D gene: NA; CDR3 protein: CASSLRTELAKNIQYF; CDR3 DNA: TGCGCCAGCAGCCTTAGGACTGAACTAGCCAAAAACATTCAGTACTTC
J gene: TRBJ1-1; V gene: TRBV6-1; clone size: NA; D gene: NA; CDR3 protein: CASSSLSLTEAFF; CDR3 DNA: TGTGCCAGCAGCTCCCTATCCCTAACTGAAGCTTTCTTT
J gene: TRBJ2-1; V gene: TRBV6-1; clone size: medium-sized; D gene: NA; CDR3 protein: CASSERGPRQFF; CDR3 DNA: TGTGCCAGCAGTGAACGAGGCCCGCGGCAGTTCTTC
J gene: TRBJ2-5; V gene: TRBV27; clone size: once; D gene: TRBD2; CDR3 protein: CASSLMTSGKYNEQYF; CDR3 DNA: TGTGCCAGCAGTTTGATGACTAGCGGGAAATACAATGAGCAGTACTTC
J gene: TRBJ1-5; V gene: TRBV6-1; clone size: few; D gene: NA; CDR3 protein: CASSENWDQPQHF; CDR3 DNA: TGTGCCAGCAGTGAAAACTGGGATCAGCCCCAGCATTTT
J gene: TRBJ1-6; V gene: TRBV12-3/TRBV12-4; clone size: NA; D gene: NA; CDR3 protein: CASSLRGQGVSPLHF; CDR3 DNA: TGTGCCAGCAGCCTCCGTGGGCAGGGAGTGTCACCCCTCCACTTT
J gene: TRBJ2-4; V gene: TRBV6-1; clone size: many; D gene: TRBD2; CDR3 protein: CASSRLAGGPDEQYF; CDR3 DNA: TGTGCCAGCAGCCGACTAGCGGGGGGGCCTGATGAGCAGTACTTC
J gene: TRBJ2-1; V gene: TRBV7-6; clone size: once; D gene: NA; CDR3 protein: CASSRRGSLPSYEQFF; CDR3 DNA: TGTGCCAGCAGCCGTAGGGGATCCCTGCCCTCCTACGAGCAGTTCTTC
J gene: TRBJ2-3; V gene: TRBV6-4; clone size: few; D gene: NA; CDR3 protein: CASSDSGGSSLGTDTQYF; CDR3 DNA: TGTGCCAGCAGTGACTCTGGTGGCAGCTCACTGGGCACAGATACGCAGTATTTT
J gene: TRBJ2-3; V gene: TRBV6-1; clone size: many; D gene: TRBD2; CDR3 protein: CASRTSGGGTDTQYF; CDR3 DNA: TGTGCCAGCAGGACTAGCGGGGGGGGCACAGATACGCAGTATTTT
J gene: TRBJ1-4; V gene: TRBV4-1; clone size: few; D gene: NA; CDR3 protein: CASSQVPHWEEKLFF; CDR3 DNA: TGCGCCAGCAGCCAAGTGCCCCATTGGGAGGAAAAACTGTTTTTT
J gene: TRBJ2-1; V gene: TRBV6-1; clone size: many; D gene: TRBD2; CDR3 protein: CASKSLAGGPGEQFF; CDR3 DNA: TGTGCCAGCAAATCACTAGCGGGAGGGCCGGGTGAGCAGTTCTTC
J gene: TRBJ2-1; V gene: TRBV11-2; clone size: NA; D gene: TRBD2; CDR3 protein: CASSLVVAGDEQFF; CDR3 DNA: TGTGCCAGCAGCTTAGTCGTAGCGGGAGACGAGCAGTTCTTC
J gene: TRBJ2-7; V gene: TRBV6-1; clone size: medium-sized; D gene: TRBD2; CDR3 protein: CASSSPGTSSYNEQYF; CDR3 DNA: TGTGCCAGCAGTTCTCCCGGGACTAGCTCCTACAATGAGCAGTACTTC
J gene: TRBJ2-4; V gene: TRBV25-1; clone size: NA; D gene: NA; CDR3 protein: CASSEPANYNEQYF; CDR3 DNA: TGTGCCAGCAGTGAACCAGCGAACTACAATGAGCAGTACTTC
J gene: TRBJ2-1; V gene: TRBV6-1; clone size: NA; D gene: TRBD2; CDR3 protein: CASSFTSGSPNEQFF; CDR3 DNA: TGTGCCAGCAGCTTTACTAGCGGGAGTCCCAATGAGCAGTTCTTC